Listed below are T cell receptor beta chains from one sample, sequenced in a study of cytomegalovirus exposure and HLA in healthy donors. The assay was immunoSEQ multiplex PCR, and TCRdb's table has in-frame clones only and misses some. The table gives 150,000 to 200,000 clones; the top ten clones make up about 6.5% of it. The sequencing input was PBMCs. These TCRs come from a man aged 30 to 45 in good health and CMV-seronegative. The CDR3 runs from the conserved cysteine through the conserved F or W. D genes are given only for firm matches.

V	J	D	CDR3	DNA
TRBV27	TRBJ1-2	.	CASSTLTNIIGGYTF	TGTGCCAGCAGTACCTTGACAAACATAATCGGTGGCTACACCTTC
TRBV7-9	TRBJ2-5	.	CASSPNLLGSGQETQYF	TGTGCCAGCAGCCCGAACCTTCTGGGTAGCGGACAAGAGACCCAGTACTTC
TRBV27	TRBJ1-2	.	CASSPASYQGWSGYTF	TGTGCCAGCAGTCCGGCCTCTTATCAGGGATGGAGTGGCTACACCTTC
TRBV6-4	TRBJ1-1	.	CASRASRQANTEAFF	TGTGCCAGCAGAGCTTCTAGACAGGCGAACACTGAAGCTTTCTTT
TRBV7-9	TRBJ2-3	.	CASSFRDIGHTQYF	TGTGCCAGCAGCTTTAGGGACATAGGACATACGCAGTATTTT
TRBV13	TRBJ2-5	TRBD2	CASSFLSGGGETQYF	TGTGCCAGCAGCTTCTTGAGCGGGGGGGGAGAGACCCAGTACTTC
TRBV19	TRBJ2-7	.	CASSIVGQQAFSYEQYF	TGTGCCAGTAGTATAGTAGGACAGCAGGCATTCTCCTACGAGCAGTACTTC
TRBV2	TRBJ1-5	.	CASRVDTRDQPQHF	TGTGCCAGCAGGGTCGACACCCGAGATCAGCCCCAGCATTTT
TRBV19	TRBJ1-5	TRBD1	CATTFGGGNNQPQHF	TGTGCCACCACTTTCGGAGGGGGCAACAATCAGCCCCAGCATTTT
TRBV6-5	TRBJ2-3	TRBD1	CASSWTGGSTDTQYF	TGTGCCAGCAGTTGGACAGGGGGAAGCACAGATACGCAGTATTTT
TRBV10-3	TRBJ2-5	.	CATRGGQETQYF	TGTGCCACGCGGGGCGGACAAGAGACCCAGTACTTC
TRBV4-3	TRBJ1-3	.	CASSRVRQSSGNTIYF	TGCGCCAGCAGCCGCGTTAGACAGAGCTCTGGAAACACCATATATTTT
TRBV7-9	TRBJ2-7	TRBD2	CASSPPGGYKTSYEQYF	TGTGCCAGCAGCCCCCCGGGGGGGTACAAAACCTCCTACGAGCAGTACTTC
TRBV5-1	TRBJ2-7	TRBD2	CASSVTSGGTGYEQYF	TGCGCCAGCAGCGTAACTAGCGGGGGGACCGGCTACGAGCAGTACTTC
TRBV5-4	TRBJ1-1	TRBD1	CASRPHWDREFEAFF	TGTGCCAGCAGACCGCACTGGGACAGGGAGTTCGAAGCTTTCTTT
TRBV19	TRBJ2-3	.	CASTPGGASTDTQYF	TGTGCCAGTACTCCAGGAGGCGCTAGCACAGATACGCAGTATTTT
TRBV5-6	TRBJ2-3	TRBD2	CASSFYLAGAGADTQYF	TGTGCCAGCAGCTTCTACCTAGCGGGAGCCGGTGCAGATACGCAGTATTTT
TRBV25-1	TRBJ1-2	TRBD1	CASRTGVLDGYTF	TGTGCCAGTCGGACAGGGGTATTGGATGGCTACACCTTC
TRBV7-9	TRBJ1-2	TRBD1	CASSGSGGQNYGYTF	TGTGCCAGCAGCGGGTCAGGGGGCCAAAACTATGGCTACACCTTC
TRBV6-5	TRBJ2-7	.	CASSLLGGGSYEQYF	TGTGCCAGCAGTCTGCTAGGGGGGGGCTCCTACGAGCAGTACTTC
TRBV4-2	TRBJ2-7	.	CASSQDYSYEQYF	TGTGCCAGCAGCCAAGATTACTCCTACGAGCAGTACTTC
TRBV2	TRBJ2-5	TRBD1	CASKELTGGTRETQYF	TGTGCCAGCAAGGAGTTGACAGGGGGGACGAGAGAGACCCAGTACTTC
TRBV28	TRBJ1-2	.	CASSSFEAYYGYTF	TGTGCCAGCAGTTCATTCGAGGCTTACTATGGCTACACCTTC
TRBV10-3	TRBJ1-6	TRBD1	CAISESGTGGSPLHF	TGTGCCATCAGTGAGTCCGGGACAGGAGGTTCACCCCTCCACTTT
TRBV4-3	TRBJ1-6	.	CASSQGAVSYNSPLHF	TGCGCCAGCAGCCAAGGGGCCGTCTCCTATAATTCACCCCTCCACTTT
TRBV6-1	TRBJ2-7	.	CASSPTSYEQYF	TGTGCCAGCAGCCCTACCTCCTACGAGCAGTACTTC
TRBV27	TRBJ1-2	.	CATSAGVQHYGYTF	TGTGCCACCTCTGCCGGGGTTCAGCATTATGGCTACACCTTC